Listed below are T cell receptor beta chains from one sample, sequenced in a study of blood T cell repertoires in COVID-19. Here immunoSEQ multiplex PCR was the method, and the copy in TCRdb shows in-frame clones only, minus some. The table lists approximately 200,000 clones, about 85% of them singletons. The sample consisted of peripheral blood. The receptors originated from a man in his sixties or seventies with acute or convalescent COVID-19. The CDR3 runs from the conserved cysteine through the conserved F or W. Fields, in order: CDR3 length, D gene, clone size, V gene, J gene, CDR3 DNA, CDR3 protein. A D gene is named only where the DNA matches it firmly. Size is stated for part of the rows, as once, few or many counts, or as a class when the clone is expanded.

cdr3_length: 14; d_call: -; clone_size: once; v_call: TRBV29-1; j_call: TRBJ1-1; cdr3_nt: TGCAGCGTCGACAGGACAGCGATGAACACTGAAGCTTTCTTT; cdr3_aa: CSVDRTAMNTEAFF
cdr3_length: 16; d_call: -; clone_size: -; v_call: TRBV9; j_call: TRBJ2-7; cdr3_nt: TGTGCCAGCAGCCCGCGAGGACAGACGAGCTCCTACGAGCAGTACTTC; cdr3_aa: CASSPRGQTSSYEQYF
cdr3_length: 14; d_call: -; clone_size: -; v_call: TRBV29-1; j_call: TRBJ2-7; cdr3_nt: TGCAGCGCCGAGGGCAGTAATCCTTCCTACGAGCAGTACTTC; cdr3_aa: CSAEGSNPSYEQYF
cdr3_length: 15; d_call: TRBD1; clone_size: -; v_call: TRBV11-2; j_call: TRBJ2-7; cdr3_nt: TGTGCCAGCAGCTTCCACGGACAGGGGCCCTACGAGCAGTACTTC; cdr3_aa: CASSFHGQGPYEQYF
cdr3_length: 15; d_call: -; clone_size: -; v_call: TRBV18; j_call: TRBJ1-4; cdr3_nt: TGTGCCAGCTCACCAGGGCACCCAGGAGGGGAAAAACTGTTTTTT; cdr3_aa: CASSPGHPGGEKLFF
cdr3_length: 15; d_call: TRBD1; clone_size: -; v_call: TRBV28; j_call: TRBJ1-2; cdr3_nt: TGTGCCAGCAGCTCCCCACAGGGGGGAGGGTACGGCTACACCTTC; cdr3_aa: CASSSPQGGGYGYTF
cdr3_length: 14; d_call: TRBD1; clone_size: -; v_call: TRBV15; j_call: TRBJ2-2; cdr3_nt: TGTGCCACCAGCAGAGAAGACAGGGTGGGGGAGCTGTTTTTT; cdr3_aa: CATSREDRVGELFF
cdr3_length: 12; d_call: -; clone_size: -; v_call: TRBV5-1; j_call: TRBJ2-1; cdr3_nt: TGCGCCAGCAGCCTAGGGCGGGACAGCCAGTTCTTC; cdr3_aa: CASSLGRDSQFF
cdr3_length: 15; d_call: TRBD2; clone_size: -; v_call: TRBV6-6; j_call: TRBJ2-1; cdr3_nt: TGTGCCAGCAGTTACTCGGGACTAGCATTCAATGAGCAGTTCTTC; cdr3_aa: CASSYSGLAFNEQFF
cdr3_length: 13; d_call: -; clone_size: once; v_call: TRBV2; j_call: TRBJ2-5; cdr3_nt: TGTGCCAGCAGGAGACGGGAGATAGAGACCCAGTACTTC; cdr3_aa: CASRRREIETQYF
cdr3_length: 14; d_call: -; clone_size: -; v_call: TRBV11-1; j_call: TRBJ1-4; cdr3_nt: TGTGCCAGCAGCGATGGAGAGAGTAATGAAAAACTGTTTTTT; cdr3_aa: CASSDGESNEKLFF
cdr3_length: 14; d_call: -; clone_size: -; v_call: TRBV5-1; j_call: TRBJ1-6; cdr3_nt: TGCGCCAGCTCGACTGAGTCCTATAATTCACCCCTCCACTTT; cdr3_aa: CASSTESYNSPLHF
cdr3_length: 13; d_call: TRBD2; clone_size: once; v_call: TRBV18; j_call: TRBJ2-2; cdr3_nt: TGTGCCAGCTCCGGACTAGAAACCGGGGAGCTGTTTTTT; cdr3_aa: CASSGLETGELFF
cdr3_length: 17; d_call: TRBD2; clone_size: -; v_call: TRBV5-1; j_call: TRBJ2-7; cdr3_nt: TGCGCCAGCAGCTTGGCTAGCGGGAGTCTAAGTGTCTACGAGCAGTACTTC; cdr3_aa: CASSLASGSLSVYEQYF
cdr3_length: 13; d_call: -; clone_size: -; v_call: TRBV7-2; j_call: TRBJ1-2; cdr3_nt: TGTGCCAGCAGCCCACAGGGTTGGGGTGGCTACACCTTC; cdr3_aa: CASSPQGWGGYTF
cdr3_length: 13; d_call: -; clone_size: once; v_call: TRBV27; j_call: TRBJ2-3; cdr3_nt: TGTGCCAGCAGTTTACAGGGAAGGGATACGCAGTATTTT; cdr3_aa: CASSLQGRDTQYF
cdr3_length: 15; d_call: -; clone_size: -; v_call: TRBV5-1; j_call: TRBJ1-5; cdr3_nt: TGCGCCAGCAGCCCAATGACCGGGGATCTATCAGCCCAGCATTTT; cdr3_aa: CASSPMTGDLSAQHF
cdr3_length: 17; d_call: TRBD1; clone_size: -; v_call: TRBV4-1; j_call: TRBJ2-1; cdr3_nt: TGCGCCAGCAGCCAAGATCCGGCCAGGGGGTCCTACAATGAGCAGTTCTTC; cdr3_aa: CASSQDPARGSYNEQFF
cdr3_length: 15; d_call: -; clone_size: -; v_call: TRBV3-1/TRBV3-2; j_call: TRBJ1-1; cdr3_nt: TGTGCCAGCAGCCTCGGTTGGGGGCTGAACACTGAAGCTTTCTTT; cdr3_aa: CASSLGWGLNTEAFF
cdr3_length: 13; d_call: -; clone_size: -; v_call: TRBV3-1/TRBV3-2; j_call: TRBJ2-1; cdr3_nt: TGTGCCAGCAGCCAAAGGAGAGACAATGAGCAGTTCTTC; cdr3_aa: CASSQRRDNEQFF
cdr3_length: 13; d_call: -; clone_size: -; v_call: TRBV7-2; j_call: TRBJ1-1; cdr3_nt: TGTGCCAGCAGCTCGACAGTGAACACTGAAGCTTTCTTT; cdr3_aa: CASSSTVNTEAFF
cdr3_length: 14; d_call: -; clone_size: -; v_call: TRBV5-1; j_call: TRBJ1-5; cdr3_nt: TGCGCCAGCAGCACGGGAGGCACTAATCAGCCCCAGCATTTT; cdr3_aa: CASSTGGTNQPQHF
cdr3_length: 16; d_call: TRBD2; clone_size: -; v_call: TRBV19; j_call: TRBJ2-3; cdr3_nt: TGTGCCAGTAGCCCCCGTTGGAGCGGGATCGCAGATACGCAGTATTTT; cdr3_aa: CASSPRWSGIADTQYF
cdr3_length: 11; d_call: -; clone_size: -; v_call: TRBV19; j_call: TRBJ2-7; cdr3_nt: TGTGCCAGTAGTAGCGTCTACGAGCAGTACTTC; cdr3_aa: CASSSVYEQYF
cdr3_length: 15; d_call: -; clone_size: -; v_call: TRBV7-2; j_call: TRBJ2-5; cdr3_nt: TGTGCCAGCAGCTTAACCCACCGGACTTCGGGGACCCAGTACTTC; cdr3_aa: CASSLTHRTSGTQYF
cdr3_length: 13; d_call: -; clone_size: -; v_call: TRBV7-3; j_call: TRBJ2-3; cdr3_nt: TGTGCCAGCAGCTTAACGTTAGAAGATACGCAGTATTTT; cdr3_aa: CASSLTLEDTQYF
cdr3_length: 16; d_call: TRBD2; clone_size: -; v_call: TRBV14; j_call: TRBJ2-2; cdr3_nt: TGTGCCAGCAGCCAAGTCGGCGGGAGAGGCACCGGGGAGCTGTTTTTT; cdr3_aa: CASSQVGGRGTGELFF
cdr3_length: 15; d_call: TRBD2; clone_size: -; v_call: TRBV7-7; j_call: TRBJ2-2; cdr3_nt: TGTGCCAGCAGTTTGACTAGCGGGCACACCGGGGAGCTGTTTTTT; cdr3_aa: CASSLTSGHTGELFF
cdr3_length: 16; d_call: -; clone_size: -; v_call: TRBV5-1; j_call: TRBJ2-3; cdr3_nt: TGCGCCAGCAGCGCCGAACTAGGGATCGGAACAGATACGCAGTATTTT; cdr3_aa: CASSAELGIGTDTQYF
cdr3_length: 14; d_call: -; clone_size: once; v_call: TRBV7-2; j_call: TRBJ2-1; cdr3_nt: TGTGCCAGCAGCCAACAGGAGTTAGGCAATGAGCAGTTCTTC; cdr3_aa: CASSQQELGNEQFF
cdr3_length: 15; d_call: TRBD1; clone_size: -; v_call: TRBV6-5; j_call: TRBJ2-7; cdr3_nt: TGTGCCAGCAGCCCGCGACAGGGGGCCACCTACGAGCAGTACTTC; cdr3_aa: CASSPRQGATYEQYF
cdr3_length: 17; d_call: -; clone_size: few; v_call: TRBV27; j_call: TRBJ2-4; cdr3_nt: TGTGCCAGCAGTATAAATCTGATCGGGGTAGCCAAAAACATTCAGTACTTC; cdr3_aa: CASSINLIGVAKNIQYF
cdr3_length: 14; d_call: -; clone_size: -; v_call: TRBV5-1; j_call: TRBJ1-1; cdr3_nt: TGCGCCAGCAGTGGAGGGACCGTGAACACTGAAGCTTTCTTT; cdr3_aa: CASSGGTVNTEAFF
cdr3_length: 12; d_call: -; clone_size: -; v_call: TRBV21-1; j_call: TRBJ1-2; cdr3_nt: TGTGCCAGCAAAGGAAGGGGCTATGGCTACACCTTC; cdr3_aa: CASKGRGYGYTF
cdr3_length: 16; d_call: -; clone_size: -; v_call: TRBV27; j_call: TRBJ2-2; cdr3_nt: TGTGCCAGCAGCGGCGGGCGGCTAAAGTGGACCGGGGAGCTGTTTTTT; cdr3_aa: CASSGGRLKWTGELFF
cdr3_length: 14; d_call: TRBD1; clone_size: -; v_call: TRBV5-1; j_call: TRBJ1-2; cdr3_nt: TGCGCCAGTCGACTCGGGACAGGGAACTATGGCTACACCTTC; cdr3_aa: CASRLGTGNYGYTF
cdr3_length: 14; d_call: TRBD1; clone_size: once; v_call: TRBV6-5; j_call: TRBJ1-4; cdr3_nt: TGTGCCAGCAGTATCAGGGGGTCGGGGGAAAAACTGTTTTTT; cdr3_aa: CASSIRGSGEKLFF
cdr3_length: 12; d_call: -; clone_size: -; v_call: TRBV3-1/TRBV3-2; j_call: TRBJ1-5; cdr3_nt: TGTGCCAGCAGCCAGGCCAATCAGCCCCAGCATTTT; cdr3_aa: CASSQANQPQHF
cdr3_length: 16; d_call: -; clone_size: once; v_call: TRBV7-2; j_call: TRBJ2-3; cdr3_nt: TGTGCCAGCAGCTTAGATGGAGGTCTTAGCACAGATACGCAGTATTTT; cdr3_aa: CASSLDGGLSTDTQYF
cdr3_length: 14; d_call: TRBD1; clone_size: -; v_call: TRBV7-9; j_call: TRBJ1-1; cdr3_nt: TGTGCCAGCAGCAAGACCCAAGGGACAGTTGAAGCTTTCTTT; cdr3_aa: CASSKTQGTVEAFF
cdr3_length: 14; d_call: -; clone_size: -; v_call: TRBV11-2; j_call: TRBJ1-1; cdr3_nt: TGTGCCAGCAGCGAGCAGGGTGTTAGCACTGAAGCTTTCTTT; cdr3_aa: CASSEQGVSTEAFF